The present TCR beta chain was sequenced within a study of blood T cell repertoires in COVID-19. In the study overall: COVID-19 samples collected from the United States, Italy and Spain covered acute and convalescent phases. The cDNA or gDNA used as material had been derived from T cells, B-cell-depleted T cells, or PBMCs.

Germline V gene data show CDR1 as MNHEY and CDR2 as SVGAGI. V was pared by 5 bases and J by 2 bases, with 9 bases of the junction left unmatched. The CDR3 is 15 residues long. Per the authors' pipeline: Reference gene primer amplification gave nucleated cell count estimates. Profiled with immunoSEQ multiplex PCR; TCRdb holds only in-frame clones, not every one. V, J and clone size are taken as reported in that table, and D and trimming were inferred from the DNA itself. Among roughly 190,000 clones listed, around 79% were seen once. This receptor was obtained from a woman in her forties or fifties with acute or convalescent COVID-19. This chain connects TRBV6-5 to TRBJ2-7, with 7 bases aligning to TRBD2. Specimen: peripheral blood. For the CDR3, the DNA is TGTGCCAGCAGTCCCTCCGGGACTACTCCCTACGAGCAGTACTTC. Protein: CASSPSGTTPYEQYF.